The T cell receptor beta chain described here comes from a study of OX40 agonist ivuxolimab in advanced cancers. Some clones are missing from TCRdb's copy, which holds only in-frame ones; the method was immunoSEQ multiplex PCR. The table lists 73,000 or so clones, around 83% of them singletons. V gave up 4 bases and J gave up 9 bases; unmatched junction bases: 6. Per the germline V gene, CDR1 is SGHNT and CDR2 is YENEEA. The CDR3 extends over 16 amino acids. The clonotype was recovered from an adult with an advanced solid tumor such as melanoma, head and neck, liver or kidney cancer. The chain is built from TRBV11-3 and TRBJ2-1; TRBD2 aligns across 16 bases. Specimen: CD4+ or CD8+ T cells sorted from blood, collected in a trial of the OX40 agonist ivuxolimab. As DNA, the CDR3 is TGTGCCAGCAGCTCCGGGACTAGCGGGAGGGCTGGTGAGCAGTTCTTC. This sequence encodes CASSSGTSGRAGEQFF.